Listed here are 30 T cell receptor beta chains from one sample, sequenced in a study of T cell responses to AZD1222 COVID-19 vaccine listed by TCRdb under 2021. The library was produced with the immunoSEQ multiplex PCR assay. The source is immuneACCESS, and TCRdb retained only in-frame sequences with V and J called. Part of the clones is not carried over; for the studies checked, unresolved V genes explain less than half of this, and the remainder is unexplained. Present in this sample are 100,000 or so clones, 85% to 90% of which were seen just once. The biggest ten clones account for around 4% of the sample. The time point label, as the study defines it: baseline before first vaccination. Sequences were derived from peripheral blood, sampled on day 0 of AZD1222 vaccination. The receptors shown here come from an adult in good health.

The rearrangement links TRBV7-9 to TRBJ1-5, with TRBD1 identical over 9 bases. The germline CDR1 and CDR2 sequences are SEHNR and FQNEAQ (reference sequence). CDR3 size: 14 residues. Trimming removed 6 bases from V and 4 bases from J; junction bases left unmatched: 4. CDR3 residues: CASRGGTGNQPQHF. The CDR3 DNA is TGTGCCAGCAGGGGGGGGACAGGGAATCAGCCCCAGCATTTT. The whole variable domain, filled in from reference TRBV7-9 and TRBJ1-5, reads DTGVSQNPRHKITKRGQNVTFRCDPISEHNRLYWYRQTLGQGPEFLTYFQNEAQLEKSRLLSDRFSAERPKGSFSTLEIQRTEQGDSAMYLCASRGGTGNQPQHFGDGTRLSIL.

The CDR3 protein is CASSPTGLGETQYF. The CDR3 coding sequence is TGTGCCAGCAGCCCTACAGGGTTGGGGGAGACCCAGTACTTC. This chain links TRBV27 with TRBJ2-5; TRBD1 might be the D (6 bases). V was pared by 6 bases and J by 5 bases, with 16 bases between. From germline, CDR1 is MNHEY and CDR2 SMNVEV (reference sequence). CDR3 length equals 14 residues.

J is TRBJ2-1 and V is TRBV15; 11 positions match TRBD2. The CDR3 totals 17 residues. The junction had 5 bases not matched to a gene; V was cut back by 0 bases and J by 4 bases. Germline CDR1 reads LNHNV; CDR2 reads YYDKDF (reference sequence). Written as DNA, the CDR3 is TGTGCCACCAGCAGAGACTCGGGACTAGCGGCATACAATGAGCAGTTCTTC. Protein product: CATSRDSGLAAYNEQFF.

This sequence joins TRBV11-2 and TRBJ1-2; 7 bases are shared with TRBD1. V lost 5 bases to trimming and J lost 8 bases; unmatched junction nucleotides: 5. The CDR3 length is 12 residues. The germline gives CDR1 SGHAT, CDR2 FQNNGV. CDR3 nucleotide sequence: TGTGCCAGCAGCCCTGAGGACAGGGGCTACACCTTC. Its protein is CASSPEDRGYTF.

The chain is built from TRBV5-6 and TRBJ2-7; possible D gene TRBD2, 7 bases. Trimming pared 1 base from V and 4 bases from J, leaving 12 bases between. There are 14 residues in the CDR3. The germline V gene has CDR1 SGHDT and CDR2 YYEEEE. The CDR3 nucleotides are TGTGCCAGCAGCTTGTACGGGGGGCGGTACGAGCAGTACTTC. Its protein product is CASSLYGGRYEQYF.

J is TRBJ2-7 and V is TRBV28; 9 bases are a match to TRBD1. Germline V CDR1 and CDR2: MDHEN, SYDVKM. This CDR3 contains 15 residues. V dropped 6 bases and J dropped 1; count of bases not matched to a gene: 7. CDR3 DNA: TGTGCCAGCAGGGGGACAGGGCTATTTTCCTACGAGCAGTACTTC. Translation: CASRGTGLFSYEQYF. The full variable domain, in which reference TRBV28 and TRBJ2-7 provide the parts outside the CDR3, is DVKVTQSSRYLVKRTGEKVFLECVQDMDHENMFWYRQDPGLGLRLIYFSYDVKMKEKGDIPEGYSVSREKKERFSLILESASTNQTSMYLCASRGTGLFSYEQYFGPGTRLTVT.

Only a few counts were recorded for this clone. The CDR3 DNA is TGTGCCAGCAGTTTAGGCTACTACAATGAGCAGTTCTTC. The encoded protein is CASSLGYYNEQFF. The V gene is TRBV12-3 or TRBV12-4, the J gene TRBJ2-1, with no clear D. The length of the CDR3 is 13 residues. V lost 1 base and J lost 3, with 4 bases in between.

The V call is TRBV6-5, the J call TRBJ2-5; a possible D gene is TRBD1 (6 bases). Trimming pared 8 bases from V and 4 bases from J, leaving 14 bases between. Germline V gives CDR1 MNHEY, CDR2 SVGAGI. CDR3 size: 13 residues. The CDR3 bases are TGTGCCAGCTCCTTTACAGGGTCAGAGACCCAGTACTTC. Protein: CASSFTGSETQYF.

The gene calls are TRBV5-1 and TRBJ2-3; D uncertain. Trimming left V 4 bases short and J 3 bases short, with 15 bases between. The length of the CDR3 is 15 residues. Germline V gene lookup returns CDR1 SGHRS and CDR2 YFSETQ. CDR3 sequence (DNA): TGCGCCAGCAGCCGGCTGGTGGGGATGACAGATACGCAGTATTTT. It is translated as CASSRLVGMTDTQYF.

This clone showed up just once. V gene TRBV11-2 combines with J gene TRBJ1-2, with D possibly matching TRBD1 (5 bases). Per germline, CDR1 SGHAT and CDR2 FQNNGV. V was clipped by 2 bases and J by 7 bases, with 14 bases between them. This CDR3 comprises 14 residues. The CDR3 DNA is TGTGCCAGCAGCTTAACTCTCGGGGGAGCTGGCTACACCTTC. Its protein is CASSLTLGGAGYTF.

J is TRBJ2-7 and V is TRBV10-3; tentative D call: TRBD2 (6 bases). Between the trimmed V and J ends, which lost 10 bases and 0 bases, there was a span of 13 bases. Germline CDR1 reads ENHRY; CDR2 reads SYGVKD. The CDR3 runs to 13 residues. The CDR3 here is CATAGGPSYEQYF. Written as DNA, the CDR3 is TGTGCCACGGCCGGGGGTCCCTCCTACGAGCAGTACTTC.

The V call is TRBV20-1, the J call TRBJ2-2, with D hard to call. The CDR3 extends over 14 amino acids. Germline assignment: CDR1 DFQATT and CDR2 SNEGSKA (reference sequence). The ends were cut back, 3 bases at V and 2 bases at J, with 10 bases in the middle. This CDR3 is CSASRPGNTGELFF. The DNA of the CDR3 is TGCAGTGCTAGTCGTCCAGGAAACACCGGGGAGCTGTTTTTT.

The chain recombines TRBV14 with TRBJ2-7; TRBD2 matches 8 bases. Gene TRBJ2-1 matches the end of the DNA better, so the J call may be wrong. Germline V gene sequence: CDR1 SGHDN, CDR2 FVKESK. The CDR3 is made up of 19 amino acids. DNA for the CDR3: TGTGCCAGCAGCCATAGCGGGGCCAGATACCTCAACTCTTACAATGAGCAGTTCTTC. It is translated as CASSHSGARYLNSYNEQFF.

This rearrangement joins TRBV6-2 or TRBV6-3 to TRBJ2-5, with D unresolved. CDR3 length equals 11 residues. In germline, CDR1 is MNHEY, CDR2 SVGEGT. With 0 bases removed from V and 7 bases from J, the gap between germline ends came to 3 bases. CDR3 sequence: CASSYSVTQYF. CDR3 nucleotides: TGTGCCAGCAGTTACTCGGTGACCCAGTACTTC.

V is TRBV29-1 and J is TRBJ1-2; D is unclear. V shed 5 bases and J shed 0 bases, with 7 bases lying between them. CDR3 length equals 12 residues. CDR1 and CDR2 from the germline V gene are SQVTM and ANQGSEA. The CDR3 is CSVPSANYGYTF. CDR3 DNA: TGCAGCGTTCCGTCGGCTAACTATGGCTACACCTTC.

The gene calls are TRBV5-6 and TRBJ1-5; a possible D gene is TRBD1 (5 bases). The germline gives CDR1 SGHDT, CDR2 YYEEEE. Trimming took 3 bases from V and 1 from J, leaving 11 bases between them. The CDR3 length is 15 residues. CDR3 in amino acids: CASSWGGGSNQPQHF. CDR3 in DNA: TGTGCCAGCAGCTGGGGCGGAGGCAGCAATCAGCCCCAGCATTTT.

The chain couples TRBV29-1 to TRBJ1-2; TRBD1 agrees at 9 bases. The CDR3 totals 15 residues. Germline CDR1 reads SQVTM; CDR2 reads ANQGSEA. V dropped 4 bases and J dropped 0; count of bases not matched to a gene: 6. The CDR3 loop is CSVASDRGANYGYTF. CDR3 nucleotides: TGCAGCGTTGCCTCGGACAGGGGAGCTAACTATGGCTACACCTTC.

The J gene is TRBJ2-1, the V gene TRBV9, with a possible D match to TRBD2 (6 bases). The ends were cut back, 3 bases at V and 0 bases at J, with 13 bases in the middle. The CDR3 runs to 16 residues. The germline V gene encodes CDR1 SGDLS and CDR2 YYNGEE. The CDR3 sequence: CASSASGWSSYNEQFF. The CDR3 region has the DNA TGTGCCAGCAGCGCCAGCGGGTGGAGCTCCTACAATGAGCAGTTCTTC.

This rearrangement joins TRBV19 to TRBJ1-2, with D uncertain. V lost 3 bases and J lost 2, with 16 bases in between. The CDR3 totals 16 residues. The germline V gene encodes CDR1 LNHDA and CDR2 SQIVND (reference sequence). This CDR3 reads CASSMRSGRENYGYTF. The CDR3 bases are TGTGCCAGTAGTATGAGGTCGGGGAGAGAAAACTATGGCTACACCTTC.

The chain carries TRBV18 and TRBJ1-1; maybe TRBD1 (5 bases). The germline V gene has CDR1 KGHSH and CDR2 LQKENI. The ends were cut back, 0 bases at V and 10 bases at J, with 12 bases in the middle. The length of the CDR3 is 13 residues. The CDR3 nucleotides are TGTGCCAGCTCACCACCGGCGGGGGAGCGAGCTTTCTTT. This encodes CASSPPAGERAFF. The full variable domain, completed using reference TRBV18 and TRBJ1-1, is NAGVMQNPRHLVRRRGQEARLRCSPMKGHSHVYWYRQLPEEGLKFMVYLQKENIIDESGMPKERFSAEFPKEGPSILRIQQVVRGDSAAYFCASSPPAGERAFFGQGTRLTVV.

This clone was found once. The chain couples TRBV30 to TRBJ1-6, with unresolved D. The germline gives CDR1 GTSNPN, CDR2 SVGIG (reference sequence). CDR3 length: 12 residues. Trimming shortened V by 2 bases and J by 9 bases, and 8 bases separated the two germline ends. The CDR3 DNA sequence: TGTGCCTGGAGTCGATGGTTTTCACCCCTCCACTTT. Amino acid sequence: CAWSRWFSPLHF.

The CDR3 sequence: CASRSYGGSSYNEQFF. In DNA, the CDR3 is TGTGCCAGTAGGTCCTACGGGGGAAGCTCCTACAATGAGCAGTTCTTC. The J gene is TRBJ2-1, the V gene TRBV19; maybe TRBD2 (6 bases). The CDR3 spans 16 residues. The germline V and J ends were trimmed by 6 bases and 0 bases, with 15 bases remaining between them. In germline, CDR1 is LNHDA, CDR2 SQIVND (reference sequence).

The J gene is TRBJ1-2, the V gene TRBV9, with D perhaps matching TRBD1 (6 bases). This CDR3 comprises 15 residues. The germline CDR1 and CDR2 sequences are SGDLS and YYNGEE. The V and J ends lost 0 bases and 6 bases respectively, with 15 bases between them. The CDR3 loop reads CASSVEGQRKDGYTF. CDR3 sequence (DNA): TGTGCCAGCAGCGTAGAAGGACAGCGGAAAGATGGCTACACCTTC.

This clone was picked up one time. The rearrangement joins TRBV3-1 (or the pseudogene TRBV3-2) to TRBJ1-1; D gene ambiguous. This CDR3 is 13 amino acids long. V lost 5 bases, J lost 4 bases, and 11 bases lay in between. Germline loops: CDR1 LGHDT, CDR2 YNNKEL (reference sequence). CDR3 in amino acids: CASSAPGSTEAFF. In nucleotides, the CDR3 is TGTGCCAGCAGCGCCCCCGGAAGCACTGAAGCTTTCTTT.

The V and J genes are TRBV5-1 and TRBJ1-5, with D maybe TRBD1 (5 bases). The CDR3 is 14 amino acids. Trimming cost V 2 bases and J 5 bases, with 11 bases left between them. Germline V gene lookup returns CDR1 SGHRS and CDR2 YFSETQ. The CDR3 loop reads CASSLAGRDQPQHF. CDR3 bases: TGCGCCAGCAGCTTAGCAGGGCGCGATCAGCCCCAGCATTTT.

Note on this clone: At one end, the junction sequence differs from germline, possibly due to a read error. This chain connects TRBV15 to TRBJ2-1; D remains unclear. Germline V gene lookup returns CDR1 LNHNV and CDR2 YYDKDF (reference sequence). This CDR3 has 12 amino acids. For the CDR3, the DNA is TGTGCCACCAGCAAACCCCCAAAAGGTTCGATCTTC. This encodes CATSKPPKGSIF.

This rearrangement joins TRBV4-3 to TRBJ2-1; D ambiguous. Trimming cost V 2 bases and J 8 bases, with 13 bases left between them. Germline V gives CDR1 LGHNA, CDR2 YSLEER. This CDR3 spans 14 amino acids. CDR3 coding DNA: TGCGCCAGCAGCCAAAGTCCCCGGTCCGATGAGCAGTTCTTC. Its protein is CASSQSPRSDEQFF.

This chain links TRBV6-5 with TRBJ1-2; perhaps TRBD1 as D (5 bases). Germline V gene data show CDR1 as MNHEY and CDR2 as SVGAGI. V lost 3 bases and J lost 6, with 11 bases in between. CDR3 length: 13 residues. The CDR3 DNA follows: TGTGCCAGCAGTTATGAGGGGATTAATGGCTACACCTTC. It translates to CASSYEGINGYTF.

This rearrangement joins TRBV7-6 to TRBJ2-1; 9 nucleotides match TRBD2. The CDR3 has 16 amino acids. With V trimmed by 1 base and J by 10 bases, 11 bases remained unmatched. Germline CDR1 SGHVS, CDR2 FNYEAQ. In nucleotides, the CDR3 is TGTGCCAGCAGCTTAGTCTTGGCGGGGGGGCAGGGAGAGCAGTTCTTC. The encoded protein is CASSLVLAGGQGEQFF.

This clone was seen a single time. The chain links TRBV9 to TRBJ2-5, with D unclear. V was shortened by 2 bases and J by 5 bases, with 13 bases between the two germline ends. From germline, CDR1 is SGDLS and CDR2 YYNGEE. The CDR3 runs 14 residues. The CDR3 region is CASSVDGLGETQYF. The CDR3 DNA sequence: TGTGCCAGCAGCGTCGACGGCTTGGGGGAGACCCAGTACTTC.